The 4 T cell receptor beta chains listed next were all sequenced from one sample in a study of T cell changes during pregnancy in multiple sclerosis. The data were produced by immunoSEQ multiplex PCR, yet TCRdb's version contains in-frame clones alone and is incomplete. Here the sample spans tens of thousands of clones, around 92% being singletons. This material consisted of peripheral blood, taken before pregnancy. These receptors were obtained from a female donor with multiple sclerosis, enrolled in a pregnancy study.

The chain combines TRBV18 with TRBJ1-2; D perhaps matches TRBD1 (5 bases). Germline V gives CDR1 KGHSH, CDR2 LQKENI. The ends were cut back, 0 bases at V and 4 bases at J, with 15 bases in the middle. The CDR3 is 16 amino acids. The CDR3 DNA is TGTGCCAGCTCACCACCGTCTCGGGCAGGGCCCTATGGCTACACCTTC. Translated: CASSPPSRAGPYGYTF.

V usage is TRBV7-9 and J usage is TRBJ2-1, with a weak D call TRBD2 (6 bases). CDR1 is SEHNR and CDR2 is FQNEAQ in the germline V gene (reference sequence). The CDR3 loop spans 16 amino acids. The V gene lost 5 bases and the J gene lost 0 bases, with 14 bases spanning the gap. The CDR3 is CASSPRGSSSYNEQFF. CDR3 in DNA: TGTGCCAGCAGCCCCCGGGGGAGCAGCTCCTACAATGAGCAGTTCTTC.

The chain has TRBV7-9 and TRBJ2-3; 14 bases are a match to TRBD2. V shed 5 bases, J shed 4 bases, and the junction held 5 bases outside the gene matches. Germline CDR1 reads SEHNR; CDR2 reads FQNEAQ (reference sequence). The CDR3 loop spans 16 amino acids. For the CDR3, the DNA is TGTGCCAGCAGCCCCGGGACTAGCGGGAGATCAGATACGCAGTATTTT. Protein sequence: CASSPGTSGRSDTQYF.

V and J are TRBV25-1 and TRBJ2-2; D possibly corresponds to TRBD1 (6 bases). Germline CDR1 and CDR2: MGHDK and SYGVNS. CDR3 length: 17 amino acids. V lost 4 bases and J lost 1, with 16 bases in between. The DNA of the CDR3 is TGTGCCAGCAGTGGCGACGCCCCGGGACAGAACACCGGGGAGCTGTTTTTT. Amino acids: CASSGDAPGQNTGELFF.